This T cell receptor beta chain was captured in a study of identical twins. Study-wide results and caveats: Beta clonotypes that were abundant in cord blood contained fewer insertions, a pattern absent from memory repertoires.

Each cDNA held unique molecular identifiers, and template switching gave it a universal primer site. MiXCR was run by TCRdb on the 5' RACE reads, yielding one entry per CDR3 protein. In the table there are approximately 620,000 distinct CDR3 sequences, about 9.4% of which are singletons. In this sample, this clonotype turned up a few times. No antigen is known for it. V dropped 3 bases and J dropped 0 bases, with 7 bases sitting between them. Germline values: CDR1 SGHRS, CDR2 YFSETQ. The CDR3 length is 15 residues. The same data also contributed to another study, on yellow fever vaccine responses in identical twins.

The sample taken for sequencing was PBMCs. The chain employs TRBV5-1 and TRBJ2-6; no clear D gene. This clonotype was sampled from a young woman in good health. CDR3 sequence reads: CASSSDGSGANVLTF. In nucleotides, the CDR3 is TGCGCCAGCAGCTCGGACGGCTCTGGGGCCAACGTCCTGACTTTC.